This TCR beta chain is from a study of T cell changes during pregnancy in multiple sclerosis. Sequencing was performed with immunoSEQ multiplex PCR; in TCRdb, only in-frame clones are kept and a portion is missing. The sample shows tens of thousands of clones, approximately 92% of them seen only once. This CDR3 has 16 residues. Germline lookup yields CDR1 LGHNA and CDR2 YNFKEQ. Trimming took 0 bases from V and 0 from J, leaving 12 bases between them. Sequencing used peripheral blood, obtained after pregnancy. The sequence derives from a female donor with multiple sclerosis, enrolled in a pregnancy study. V and J are TRBV4-2 and TRBJ2-7; D is possibly TRBD2 (5 bases). CDR3 DNA sequence: TGTGCCAGCAGCCAAGATGGTACGGGGAGCTCCTACGAGCAGTACTTC. Translation gives CASSQDGTGSSYEQYF.